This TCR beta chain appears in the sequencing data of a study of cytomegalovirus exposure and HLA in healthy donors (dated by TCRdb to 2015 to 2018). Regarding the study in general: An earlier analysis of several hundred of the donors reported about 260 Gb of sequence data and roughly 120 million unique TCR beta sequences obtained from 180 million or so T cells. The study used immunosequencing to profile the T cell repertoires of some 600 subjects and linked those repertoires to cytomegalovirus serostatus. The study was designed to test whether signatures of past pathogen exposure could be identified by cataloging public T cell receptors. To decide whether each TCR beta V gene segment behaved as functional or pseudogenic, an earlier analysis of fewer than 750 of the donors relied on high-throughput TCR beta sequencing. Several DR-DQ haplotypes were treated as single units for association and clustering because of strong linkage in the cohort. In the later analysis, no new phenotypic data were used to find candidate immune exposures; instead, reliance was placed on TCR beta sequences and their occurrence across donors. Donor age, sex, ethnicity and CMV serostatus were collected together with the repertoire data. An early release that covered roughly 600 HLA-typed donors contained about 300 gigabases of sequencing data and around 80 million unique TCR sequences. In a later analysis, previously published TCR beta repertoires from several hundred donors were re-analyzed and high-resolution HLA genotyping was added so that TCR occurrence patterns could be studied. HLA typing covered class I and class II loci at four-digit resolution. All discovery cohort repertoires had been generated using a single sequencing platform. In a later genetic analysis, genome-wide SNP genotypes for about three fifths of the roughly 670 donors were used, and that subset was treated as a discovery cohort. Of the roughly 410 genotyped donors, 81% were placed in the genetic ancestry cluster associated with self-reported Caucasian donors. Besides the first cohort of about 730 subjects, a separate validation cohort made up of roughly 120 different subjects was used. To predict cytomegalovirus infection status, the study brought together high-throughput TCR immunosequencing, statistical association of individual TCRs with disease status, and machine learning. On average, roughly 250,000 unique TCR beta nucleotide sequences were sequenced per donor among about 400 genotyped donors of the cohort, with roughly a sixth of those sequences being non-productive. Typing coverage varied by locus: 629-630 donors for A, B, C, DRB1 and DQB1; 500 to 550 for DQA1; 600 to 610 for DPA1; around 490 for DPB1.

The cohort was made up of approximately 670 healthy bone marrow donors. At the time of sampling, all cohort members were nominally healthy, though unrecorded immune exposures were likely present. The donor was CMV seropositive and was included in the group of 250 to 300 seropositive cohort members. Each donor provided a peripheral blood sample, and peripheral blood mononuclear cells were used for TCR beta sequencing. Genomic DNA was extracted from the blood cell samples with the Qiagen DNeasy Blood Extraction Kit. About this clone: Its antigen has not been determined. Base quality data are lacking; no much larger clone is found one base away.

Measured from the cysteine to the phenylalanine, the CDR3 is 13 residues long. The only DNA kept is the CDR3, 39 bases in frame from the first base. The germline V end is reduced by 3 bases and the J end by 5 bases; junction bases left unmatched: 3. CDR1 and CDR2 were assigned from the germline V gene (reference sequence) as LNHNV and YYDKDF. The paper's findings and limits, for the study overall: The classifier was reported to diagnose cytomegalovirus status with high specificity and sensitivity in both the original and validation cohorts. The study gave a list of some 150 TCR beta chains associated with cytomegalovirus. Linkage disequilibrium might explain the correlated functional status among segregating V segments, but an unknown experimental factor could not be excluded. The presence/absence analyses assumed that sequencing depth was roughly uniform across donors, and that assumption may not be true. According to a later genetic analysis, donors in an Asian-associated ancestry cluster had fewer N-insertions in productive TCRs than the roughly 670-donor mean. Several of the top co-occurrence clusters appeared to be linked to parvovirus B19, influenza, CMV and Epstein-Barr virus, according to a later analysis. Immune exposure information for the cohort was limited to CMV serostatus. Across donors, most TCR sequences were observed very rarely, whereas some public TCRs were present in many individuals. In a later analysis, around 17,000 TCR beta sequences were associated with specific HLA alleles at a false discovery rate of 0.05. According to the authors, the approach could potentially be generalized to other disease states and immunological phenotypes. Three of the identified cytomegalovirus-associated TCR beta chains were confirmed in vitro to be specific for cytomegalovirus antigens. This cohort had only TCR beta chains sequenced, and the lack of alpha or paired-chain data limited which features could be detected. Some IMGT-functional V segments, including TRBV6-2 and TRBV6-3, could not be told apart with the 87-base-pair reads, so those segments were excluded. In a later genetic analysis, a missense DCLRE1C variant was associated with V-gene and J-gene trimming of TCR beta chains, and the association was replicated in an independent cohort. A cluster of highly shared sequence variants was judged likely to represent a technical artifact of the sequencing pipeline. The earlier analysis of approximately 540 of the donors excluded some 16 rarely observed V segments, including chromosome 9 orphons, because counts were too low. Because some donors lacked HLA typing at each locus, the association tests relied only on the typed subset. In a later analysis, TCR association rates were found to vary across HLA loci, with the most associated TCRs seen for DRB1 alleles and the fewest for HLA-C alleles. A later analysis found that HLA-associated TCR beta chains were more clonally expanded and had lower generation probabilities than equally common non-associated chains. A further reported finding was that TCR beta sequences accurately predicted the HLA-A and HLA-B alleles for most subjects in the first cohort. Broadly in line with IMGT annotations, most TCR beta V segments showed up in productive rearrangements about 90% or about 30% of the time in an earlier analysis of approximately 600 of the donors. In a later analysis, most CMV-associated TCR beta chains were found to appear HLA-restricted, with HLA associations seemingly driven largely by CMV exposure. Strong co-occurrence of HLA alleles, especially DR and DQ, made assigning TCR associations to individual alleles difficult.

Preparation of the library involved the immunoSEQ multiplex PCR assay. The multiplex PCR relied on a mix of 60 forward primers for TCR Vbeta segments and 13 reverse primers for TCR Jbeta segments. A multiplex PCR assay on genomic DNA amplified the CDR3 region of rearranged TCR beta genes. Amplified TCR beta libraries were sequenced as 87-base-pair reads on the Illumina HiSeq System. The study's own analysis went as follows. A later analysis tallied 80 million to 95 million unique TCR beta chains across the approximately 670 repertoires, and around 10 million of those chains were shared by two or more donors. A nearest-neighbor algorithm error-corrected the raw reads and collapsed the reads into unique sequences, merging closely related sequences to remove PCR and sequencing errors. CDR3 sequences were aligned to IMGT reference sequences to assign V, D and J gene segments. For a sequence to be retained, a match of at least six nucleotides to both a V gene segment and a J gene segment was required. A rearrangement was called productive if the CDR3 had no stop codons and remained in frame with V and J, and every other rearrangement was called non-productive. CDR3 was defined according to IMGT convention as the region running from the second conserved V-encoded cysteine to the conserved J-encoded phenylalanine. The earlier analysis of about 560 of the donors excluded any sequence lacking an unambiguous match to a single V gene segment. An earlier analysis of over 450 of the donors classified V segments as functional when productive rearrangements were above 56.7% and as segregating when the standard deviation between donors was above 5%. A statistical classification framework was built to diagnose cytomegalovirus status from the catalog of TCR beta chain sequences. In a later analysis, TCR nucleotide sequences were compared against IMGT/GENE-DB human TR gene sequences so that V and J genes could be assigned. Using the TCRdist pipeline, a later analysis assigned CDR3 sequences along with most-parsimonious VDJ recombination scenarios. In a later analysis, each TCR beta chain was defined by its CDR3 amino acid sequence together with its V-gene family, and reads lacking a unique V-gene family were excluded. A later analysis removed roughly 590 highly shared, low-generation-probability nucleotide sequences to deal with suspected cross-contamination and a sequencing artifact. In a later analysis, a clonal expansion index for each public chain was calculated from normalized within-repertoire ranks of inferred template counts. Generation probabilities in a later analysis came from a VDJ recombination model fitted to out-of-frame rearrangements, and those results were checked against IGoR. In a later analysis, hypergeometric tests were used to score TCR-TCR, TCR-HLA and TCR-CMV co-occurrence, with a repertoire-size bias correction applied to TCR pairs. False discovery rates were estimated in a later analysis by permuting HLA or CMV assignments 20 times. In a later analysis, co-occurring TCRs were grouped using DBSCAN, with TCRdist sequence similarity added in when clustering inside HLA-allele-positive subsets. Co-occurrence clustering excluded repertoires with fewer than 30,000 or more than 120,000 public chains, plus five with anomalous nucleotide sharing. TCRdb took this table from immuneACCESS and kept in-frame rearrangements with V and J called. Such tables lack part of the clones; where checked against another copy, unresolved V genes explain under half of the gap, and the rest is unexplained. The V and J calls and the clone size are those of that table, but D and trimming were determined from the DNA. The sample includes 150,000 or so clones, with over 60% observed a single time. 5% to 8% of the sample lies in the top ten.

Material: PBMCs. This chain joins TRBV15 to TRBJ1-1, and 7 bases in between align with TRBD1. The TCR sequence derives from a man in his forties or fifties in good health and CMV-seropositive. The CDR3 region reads CATSSGRGTEAFF. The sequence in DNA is TGTGCCACCAGCAGTGGCAGGGGGACTGAAGCTTTCTTT. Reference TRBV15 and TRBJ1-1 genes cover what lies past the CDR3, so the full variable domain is DAMVIQNPRYQVTQFGKPVTLSCSQTLNHNVMYWYQQKSSQAPKLLFHYYDKDFNNEADTPDNFQSRRPNTSFCFLDIRSPGLGDTAMYLCATSSGRGTEAFFGQGTRLTVV.